This is a list of T cell receptor beta chains from one sample in a study of post-analysis software for immune sequencing data. TCRdb used MiXCR to reprocess the PCR reads, holding one entry per CDR3 protein. The sample contains some 800,000 distinct CDR3 sequences, around 42% of which appear only once. The sample taken for sequencing was blood. The source is a girl aged 5-17 years with multiple sclerosis. Each CDR3 is given with its conserved first and last residue. The D gene is left open where the match is weak. The size entry is marked missing in some rows and otherwise reads once, few, many or a size class.

j_gene | v_gene | d_gene | abundance | CDR3aa | CDR3nt
TRBJ2-3 | TRBV5-5 | TRBD1 | few | CASSLGTGADTQYF | TGTGCCAGCAGCTTGGGGACAGGGGCAGATACGCAGTATTTT
TRBJ2-1 | TRBV24-1 | . | . | CATSDPDNEQFF | TGTGCCACCAGTGATCCAGACAATGAGCAGTTCTTC
TRBJ2-7 | TRBV7-3 | . | few | CASSFDSSSYEQYF | TGTGCCAGCAGCTTCGACAGCAGCTCCTACGAGCAGTACTTC
TRBJ2-5 | TRBV10-3 | . | . | CAIRGGQETQYF | TGTGCCATCAGGGGGGGCCAAGAGACCCAGTACTTC
TRBJ2-1 | TRBV20-1 | . | few | CSARGRGFYNEQFF | TGCAGTGCTAGAGGGAGGGGCTTCTACAATGAGCAGTTCTTC
TRBJ2-2 | TRBV20-1 | . | . | CSARDRLHTGELFF | TGCAGTGCTAGAGATCGCCTTCACACCGGGGAGCTGTTTTTT
TRBJ2-5 | TRBV15 | TRBD2 | few | CATSRGGITSGRNNEQYF | TGTGCCACCAGCAGAGGGGGGATCACTAGCGGGAGGAACAATGAGCAGTACTTC
TRBJ2-5 | TRBV6-5 | TRBD1 | few | CASSRTGLEETQYF | TGTGCCAGCAGCAGGACAGGTCTCGAGGAGACCCAGTACTTC
TRBJ2-7 | TRBV20-1 | . | . | CSAAFGRTYEQYF | TGCAGTGCCGCCTTCGGGCGGACCTACGAGCAGTACTTC
TRBJ2-1 | TRBV5-1 | . | . | CASSLDGTGFDEQFF | TGCGCCAGCAGCTTGGACGGGACGGGGTTTGATGAGCAGTTCTTC
TRBJ2-1 | TRBV20-1 | TRBD1 | few | CSAEPGDREVYEQFF | TGCAGTGCCGAGCCGGGGGACAGGGAGGTCTATGAGCAGTTCTTC
TRBJ2-3 | TRBV18 | TRBD2 | . | CASSLLELAGGLSTDTQYF | TGTGCCAGCTCCCTCCTTGAACTAGCGGGAGGCCTCAGCACAGATACGCAGTATTTT
TRBJ1-2 | TRBV7-9 | TRBD1 | . | CASSLGWQGGGYTF | TGTGCCAGCAGCTTGGGTTGGCAGGGGGGCGGCTACACCTTC
TRBJ2-5 | TRBV12-3/TRBV12-4 | TRBD2 | . | CASAGTSPQETQYF | TGTGCCAGCGCCGGGACTAGCCCTCAAGAGACCCAGTACTTC
TRBJ1-2 | TRBV7-2 | . | . | CASSPAGENYGYTF | TGTGCCAGCAGCCCGGCGGGGGAGAACTATGGCTACACCTTC
TRBJ2-1 | TRBV5-1 | . | . | CASSKTQLAEPSYNEQFF | TGCGCCAGCAGCAAGACCCAACTTGCGGAACCCTCCTACAATGAGCAGTTCTTC
TRBJ1-5 | TRBV4-3 | TRBD1 | . | CASNQDSGGNQPQHF | TGCGCCAGCAACCAAGATTCAGGGGGGAATCAGCCCCAGCATTTT
TRBJ2-3 | TRBV5-1 | . | . | CASSLVSSGWTDTQYF | TGCGCCAGCAGCTTGGTTTCCAGCGGGTGGACAGATACGCAGTATTTT
TRBJ1-2 | TRBV12-3/TRBV12-4 | TRBD1 | . | CASSLLGTGGNYGYTF | TGTGCCAGCAGCCTCTTAGGGACAGGGGGCAACTATGGCTACACCTTC
TRBJ2-7 | TRBV5-1 | . | . | CASSLDLAASYEQYF | TGCGCCAGCAGCTTGGATTTAGCGGCAAGCTACGAGCAGTACTTC
TRBJ2-1 | TRBV30 | . | . | CAWRAGRGNEQFF | TGTGCCTGGAGAGCAGGCCGGGGCAATGAGCAGTTCTTC
TRBJ2-7 | TRBV7-8 | . | . | CASSPRVADYEQYF | TGTGCCAGCAGCCCCAGGGTAGCGGACTACGAGCAGTACTTC
TRBJ1-2 | TRBV6-5 | . | . | CATSRVSGNYGYTF | TGTGCCACCTCGAGGGTGTCGGGTAACTATGGCTACACCTTC
TRBJ2-1 | TRBV7-3 | . | . | CASSLYPGVENEQFF | TGTGCCAGCAGCTTATATCCGGGAGTGGAGAATGAGCAGTTCTTC